A single sample is the source of the 20 T cell receptor beta chains below, sequenced in a study of blood T cell repertoires in COVID-19. Assay used: immunoSEQ multiplex PCR; TCRdb lists only in-frame clones, some missing. The data hold around 270,000 clones, with approximately 85% observed a single time. The sample comprised peripheral blood. The receptors shown here come from a human donor with COVID-19, enrolled during active disease. The donor label of this sample is uncertain.

This clone was observed a handful of times. The V and J genes are TRBV12-1 and TRBJ2-5; TRBD1 is the table's D call, not checked against the DNA. TRBV12-1 is marked as a pseudogene. The length of the CDR3 is 13 residues. The CDR3 loop reads CASGLSPQETQYF. The CDR3 region has the DNA TGTGCCAGCGGGCTTTCCCCTCAAGAGACCCAGTACTTC.

The J gene is TRBJ1-4, the V gene TRBV28; D unclear. The CDR3 is made up of 13 amino acids. Germline V gene data show CDR1 as MDHEN and CDR2 as SYDVKM. V lost 2 bases to trimming and J lost 11 bases, with 12 bases between them. The chain's CDR3 is CASSLASRGKLFF. Written as DNA, the CDR3 is TGTGCCAGCAGTTTAGCCAGCAGAGGGAAACTGTTTTTT.

V is TRBV11-3 and J is TRBJ2-7; D call uncertain. Germline V gives CDR1 SGHNT, CDR2 YENEEA. V was pared by 5 bases and J by 3 bases, with 11 bases between. The CDR3 has 13 residues. The CDR3 region is CASSPLPGYEQYF. CDR3 DNA sequence: TGTGCCAGCAGCCCCCTACCGGGCTACGAGCAGTACTTC.

The rearrangement uses TRBV28 and TRBJ1-6; D gene unclear. The CDR3 runs to 14 residues. Germline values: CDR1 MDHEN, CDR2 SYDVKM. V was clipped by 3 bases and J by 7 bases, with 10 bases between them. The CDR3: CASSFSGENSPLHF. In DNA, the CDR3 is TGTGCCAGCAGTTTTTCGGGAGAGAATTCACCCCTCCACTTT.

This chain joins TRBV5-1 and TRBJ1-2; 7 bases are shared with TRBD1. V lost 4 bases, J lost 4 bases, and 7 bases stayed unmatched. Germline assignment: CDR1 SGHRS and CDR2 YFSETQ. This CDR3 is 14 amino acids long. In DNA, the CDR3 is TGCGCCAGCAGCCCCCTGGGACAGACCTATGGCTACACCTTC. Its translation: CASSPLGQTYGYTF.

The CDR3 DNA reads TGTGCCAGCTCACGGGACAGGGGGGAGGAAGCTTTCTTT. Protein sequence: CASSRDRGEEAFF. This chain uses TRBV18 with TRBJ1-1, with 11 bases lining up with TRBD1. J was trimmed by 8 bases and V by 4 bases; bases with no gene match: 3. The CDR3 runs 13 residues. Germline CDR1 is KGHSH and CDR2 is LQKENI.

CDR3 nucleotides: TGTGCCAGCAGCTCGCGACTAGCGGGAGAATCCCAGTTCTTC. The encoded protein is CASSSRLAGESQFF. This chain uses TRBV11-2 with TRBJ2-1, with 12 bases identical to TRBD2. CDR1 and CDR2 (germline): SGHAT, FQNNGV. The CDR3 is made up of 14 amino acids. The V and J ends lost 4 bases and 13 bases, in that order; junction bases with no gene match: 8.

This sequence joins TRBV19 and TRBJ1-1, with a possible D match to TRBD1 (6 bases). This CDR3 is 12 amino acids long. Trimming left V 10 bases short and J 3 bases short, with 12 bases between. CDR1 is LNHDA, CDR2 SQIVND, per germline (reference sequence). The CDR3 protein is CATTGYDTEAFF. The CDR3 DNA sequence: TGTGCCACGACAGGCTATGACACTGAAGCTTTCTTT.

The chain employs TRBV5-6 and TRBJ1-2; D is undetermined. The CDR3 has 12 residues. Trimming cost V 0 bases and J 4 bases, with 4 bases left between them. The germline V gene encodes CDR1 SGHDT and CDR2 YYEEEE. The CDR3 loop is CASSLALYGYTF. DNA of the CDR3: TGTGCCAGCAGCTTGGCCCTCTATGGCTACACCTTC.

The chain recombines TRBV3-1 (or the pseudogene TRBV3-2) with TRBJ1-6, with D perhaps TRBD1 (5 bases). Germline V gene sequence: CDR1 LGHDT, CDR2 YNNKEL (reference sequence). V was trimmed by 4 bases and J by 7 bases, leaving 17 bases between them. CDR3 length equals 16 residues. The CDR3 loop reads CASSLQFGGSNSPLHF. CDR3 bases: TGTGCCAGCAGCCTCCAGTTCGGGGGGTCCAATTCACCCCTCCACTTT.

The chain is built from TRBV6-5 and TRBJ1-2; 8 bases match TRBD1. Unmatched junction bases numbered 9, after V lost 6 bases and J lost 6 bases. This CDR3 is 14 amino acids long. Germline CDR1 is MNHEY and CDR2 is SVGAGI. CDR3 loop: CASRPTGGEDGYTF. The CDR3 DNA sequence: TGTGCCAGCAGGCCTACAGGGGGGGAGGATGGCTACACCTTC.

V gene TRBV2 combines with J gene TRBJ1-1; the D gene is possibly TRBD1 (6 bases). Germline loops: CDR1 SNHLY, CDR2 FYNNEI. CDR3 length: 13 residues. Trimming shortened V by 8 bases and J by 0 bases, and 10 bases separated the two germline ends. Here the CDR3 DNA reads TGTGCCAGCGGTGGACAGATGAACACTGAAGCTTTCTTT. Protein: CASGGQMNTEAFF.

This chain links TRBV5-1 with TRBJ1-3; TRBD1 might be the D (6 bases). With 4 bases removed from V and 15 bases from J, the gap between germline ends came to 20 bases. The germline V gene encodes CDR1 SGHRS and CDR2 YFSETQ. The CDR3 length is 13 residues. The CDR3 loop reads CASSNPPSPGQYF. The CDR3 DNA follows: TGCGCCAGCAGCAACCCGCCCTCTCCGGGACAATATTTT.

The V gene is TRBV7-3, the J gene TRBJ1-1; D call uncertain. Trimming pared 2 bases from V and 7 bases from J, leaving 11 bases between. The CDR3 extends over 13 amino acids. CDR1 SGHTA and CDR2 FQGTGA come from the germline V gene. The CDR3 DNA is TGTGCCAGCAGCTTAGTTCATCGGGGTGAAGCTTTCTTT. Translating gives CASSLVHRGEAFF.

CDR3 in amino acids: CASSFRGGKNTEAFF. The CDR3 coding sequence is TGTGCCAGCAGCTTTCGGGGGGGGAAGAACACTGAAGCTTTCTTT. This chain connects TRBV28 to TRBJ1-1; TRBD1 might be the D (5 bases). The CDR3 has 15 residues. Germline CDR1 reads MDHEN; CDR2 reads SYDVKM. The V and J ends lost 6 bases and 1 base respectively, with 15 bases between them. The complete variable domain, with remaining parts taken from reference TRBV28 and TRBJ1-1, reads DVKVTQSSRYLVKRTGEKVFLECVQDMDHENMFWYRQDPGLGLRLIYFSYDVKMKEKGDIPEGYSVSREKKERFSLILESASTNQTSMYLCASSFRGGKNTEAFFGQGTRLTVV.

The rearrangement links TRBV27 to TRBJ1-2; D perhaps matches TRBD1 (6 bases). With 1 base removed from V and 6 bases from J, the gap between germline ends came to 9 bases. The CDR3 is 13 amino acids. The V gene's germline CDR1 is MNHEY and CDR2 SMNVEV (reference sequence). This CDR3 reads CASSLLGGDGYTF. For the CDR3, the DNA is TGTGCCAGCAGTTTATTAGGGGGGGATGGCTACACCTTC.

Here the CDR3 reads CASSPGFRTGLSDQPQHF. Here the CDR3 DNA reads TGTGCCAGCTCACCGGGTTTCCGGACAGGGCTGTCGGATCAGCCCCAGCATTTT. The rearrangement joins TRBV18 to TRBJ1-5; the match to TRBD1 covers 8 bases. Trimming at V came to 3 bases and at J to 5 bases, leaving 15 bases not matched to a gene. The CDR3 spans 18 residues. The germline gives CDR1 KGHSH, CDR2 LQKENI.

The chain is built from TRBV11-2 and TRBJ1-2, with TRBD1 identical over 7 bases. V shed 5 bases, J shed 4 bases, and the junction held 7 bases outside the gene matches. The germline V gene encodes CDR1 SGHAT and CDR2 FQNNGV. CDR3 size: 14 residues. The CDR3 DNA sequence: TGTGCCAGCAGCCGTGACAGGGTCGGCTATGGCTACACCTTC. Protein sequence: CASSRDRVGYGYTF. The full variable domain, in which reference TRBV11-2 and TRBJ1-2 provide the parts outside the CDR3, is EAGVAQSPRYKIIEKRQSVAFWCNPISGHATLYWYQQILGQGPKLLIQFQNNGVVDDSQLPKDRFSAERLKGVDSTLKIQPAKLEDSAVYLCASSRDRVGYGYTFGSGTRLTVV.

This chain uses TRBV9 with TRBJ1-6; possibly TRBD1 for D (6 bases). The CDR3 covers 15 residues. V was clipped by 2 bases and J by 13 bases, with 19 bases between them. In germline, CDR1 is SGDLS, CDR2 YYNGEE. CDR3 in amino acids: CASSVGTNNVGPLHF. The CDR3 DNA reads as TGTGCCAGCAGCGTCGGGACAAATAATGTAGGGCCCCTCCACTTT. Complete variable domain (other parts from reference TRBV9 and TRBJ1-6): DSGVTQTPKHLITATGQRVTLRCSPRSGDLSVYWYQQSLDQGLQFLIQYYNGEERAKGNILERFSAQQFPDLHSELNLSSLELGDSALYFCASSVGTNNVGPLHFGNGTRLTVT.

The rearrangement joins TRBV5-1 to TRBJ2-3; 9 bases agree with TRBD1. Losses at the gene ends were 0 bases for V and 6 bases for J; bases not matched to a gene: 11. The V gene's germline CDR1 is SGHRS and CDR2 YFSETQ. The CDR3 totals 17 residues. CDR3 sequence: CASSLAGGQGRRDTQYF. The CDR3 coding sequence is TGCGCCAGCAGCTTGGCAGGGGGACAGGGACGGCGGGATACGCAGTATTTT.